This is a list of T cell receptor beta chains from one sample in a study of blood T cells in healthy people across ages. TCRdb passed the 5' RACE reads through MiXCR, listing each CDR3 protein once. The sample has about 1,400,000 distinct CDR3 sequences; 40% to 50% are singletons. Input material: blood. The receptors derive from a woman younger than 30 in good health. CDR3s include the opening cysteine and the closing phenylalanine or tryptophan. Each record gives: clone size, V gene, J gene, D gene, CDR3 protein, CDR3 DNA. D genes are given only for firm matches. Expanded clones are given a class, and other clones once, few, many or no size at all.

abundance: NA
v_gene: TRBV10-2
j_gene: TRBJ2-1
d_gene: TRBD2
CDR3aa: CASSEGTSGKNGQFF
CDR3nt: TGCGCCAGCAGTGAAGGGACTAGCGGGAAGAATGGGCAGTTCTTC

abundance: few
v_gene: TRBV2
j_gene: TRBJ2-1
d_gene: TRBD1
CDR3aa: CASSAGQGNDEQFF
CDR3nt: TGTGCCAGCAGTGCCGGACAGGGGAACGATGAGCAGTTCTTC

abundance: few
v_gene: TRBV4-1
j_gene: TRBJ2-7
d_gene: NA
CDR3aa: CASSQVDSDYYEQYF
CDR3nt: TGCGCCAGCAGCCAAGTGGACAGTGACTACTACGAGCAGTACTTC

abundance: NA
v_gene: TRBV14
j_gene: TRBJ2-4
d_gene: TRBD2
CDR3aa: CASSQVSGGTQQYF
CDR3nt: TGTGCCAGCAGCCAAGTCTCGGGGGGGACGCAACAGTACTTC

abundance: NA
v_gene: TRBV5-4
j_gene: TRBJ2-7
d_gene: NA
CDR3aa: CASSLDSPDEQYF
CDR3nt: TGTGCCAGCAGCTTGGACAGCCCCGACGAGCAGTACTTC

abundance: NA
v_gene: TRBV10-3
j_gene: TRBJ2-7
d_gene: NA
CDR3aa: CAISDMSWEQYF
CDR3nt: TGTGCCATCAGTGATATGTCTTGGGAGCAGTACTTC

abundance: NA
v_gene: TRBV6-5
j_gene: TRBJ1-4
d_gene: TRBD1
CDR3aa: CASSFGQVAEKLFF
CDR3nt: TGTGCCAGCAGTTTCGGACAGGTCGCCGAAAAACTGTTTTTT

abundance: NA
v_gene: TRBV20-1
j_gene: TRBJ2-3
d_gene: NA
CDR3aa: CSTSDPGGTSTDTQYF
CDR3nt: TGCAGTACTAGCGATCCGGGGGGCACTAGCACAGATACGCAGTATTTT

abundance: few
v_gene: TRBV4-1
j_gene: TRBJ2-1
d_gene: TRBD2
CDR3aa: CASSQNIVGEGPFF
CDR3nt: TGCGCCAGCAGCCAGAATATAGTCGGGGAGGGGCCGTTCTTC

abundance: NA
v_gene: TRBV7-2
j_gene: TRBJ2-3
d_gene: TRBD2
CDR3aa: CASSPGLETDTQYF
CDR3nt: TGTGCCAGCAGCCCCGGACTAGAGACAGATACGCAGTATTTT

abundance: few
v_gene: TRBV6-5
j_gene: TRBJ2-5
d_gene: TRBD2
CDR3aa: CASSVAGGPETQYF
CDR3nt: TGTGCCAGCAGCGTAGCGGGAGGGCCAGAGACCCAGTACTTC

abundance: few
v_gene: TRBV9
j_gene: TRBJ2-2
d_gene: TRBD2
CDR3aa: CASSKESGGLTGELFF
CDR3nt: TGTGCCAGCTCGAAGGAAAGCGGGGGATTGACCGGGGAGCTGTTTTTT

abundance: few
v_gene: TRBV20-1
j_gene: TRBJ2-1
d_gene: TRBD2
CDR3aa: CSAGDSGGAYNEQFF
CDR3nt: TGCAGTGCGGGAGATAGCGGGGGGGCCTACAATGAGCAGTTCTTC

abundance: NA
v_gene: TRBV27
j_gene: TRBJ2-7
d_gene: NA
CDR3aa: CASSFGPRVQETRYF
CDR3nt: TGTGCCAGCAGTTTTGGTCCCCGCGTCCAAGAGACCCGGTACTTC

abundance: few
v_gene: TRBV20-1
j_gene: TRBJ2-3
d_gene: TRBD2
CDR3aa: CSASSQRGTYTDTQYF
CDR3nt: TGCAGTGCTAGCAGCCAGCGGGGGACCTACACAGATACGCAGTATTTT

abundance: few
v_gene: TRBV4-1
j_gene: TRBJ1-2
d_gene: NA
CDR3aa: CASSQLGALKYGYTF
CDR3nt: TGCGCCAGCAGCCAACTGGGGGCTCTAAAGTATGGCTACACCTTC

abundance: NA
v_gene: TRBV14
j_gene: TRBJ2-3
d_gene: TRBD2
CDR3aa: CASSQGYGRADTQYF
CDR3nt: TGTGCCAGCAGCCAAGGGTACGGGAGGGCCGATACGCAGTATTTT

abundance: NA
v_gene: TRBV6-5
j_gene: TRBJ2-1
d_gene: TRBD1
CDR3aa: CASRTGTGGAYEQFF
CDR3nt: TGTGCCAGCAGAACCGGGACAGGGGGCGCGTATGAGCAGTTCTTC

abundance: NA
v_gene: TRBV5-6
j_gene: TRBJ2-7
d_gene: NA
CDR3aa: CASRTQGVAYEQYF
CDR3nt: TGTGCCAGCCGCACACAGGGAGTAGCCTACGAGCAGTACTTC

abundance: NA
v_gene: TRBV10-3
j_gene: TRBJ2-1
d_gene: TRBD2
CDR3aa: CAISESPGSGGPYQETQFF
CDR3nt: TGTGCCATCAGTGAGTCTCCAGGTAGCGGGGGGCCGTACCAAGAGACCCAGTTCTTC

abundance: NA
v_gene: TRBV4-2
j_gene: TRBJ1-5
d_gene: NA
CDR3aa: CASSQGTNQPQHF
CDR3nt: TGTGCCAGCAGCCAAGGGACTAATCAGCCCCAGCATTTT

abundance: NA
v_gene: TRBV7-9
j_gene: TRBJ2-7
d_gene: NA
CDR3aa: CASSLVAGPHEQYF
CDR3nt: TGTGCCAGCAGCTTAGTTGCAGGGCCCCACGAGCAGTACTTC

abundance: few
v_gene: TRBV20-1
j_gene: TRBJ2-5
d_gene: NA
CDR3aa: CSAREGAGLVAETQYF
CDR3nt: TGCAGTGCTAGAGAGGGGGCAGGGTTGGTAGCAGAGACCCAGTACTTC

abundance: few
v_gene: TRBV10-3
j_gene: TRBJ1-2
d_gene: NA
CDR3aa: CAISESLRVEDGYTF
CDR3nt: TGTGCCATCAGTGAGTCATTACGGGTAGAGGATGGCTACACCTTC

abundance: NA
v_gene: TRBV12-3/TRBV12-4
j_gene: TRBJ2-3
d_gene: NA
CDR3aa: CASSFGPNRPDTQYF
CDR3nt: TGTGCCAGCAGTTTTGGACCTAATCGGCCAGATACGCAGTATTTT

abundance: NA
v_gene: TRBV3-1
j_gene: TRBJ2-3
d_gene: NA
CDR3aa: CASSQGQKTDTQYF
CDR3nt: TGTGCCAGCAGCCAAGGACAGAAAACAGATACGCAGTATTTT

abundance: NA
v_gene: TRBV7-8
j_gene: TRBJ1-4
d_gene: NA
CDR3aa: CASTGAPNEKLFF
CDR3nt: TGTGCCAGCACAGGGGCACCTAATGAAAAACTGTTTTTT

abundance: few
v_gene: TRBV6-1
j_gene: TRBJ1-5
d_gene: NA
CDR3aa: CASRPYRANNQPQHF
CDR3nt: TGTGCCAGCAGGCCCTATCGGGCCAACAATCAGCCCCAGCATTTT

abundance: NA
v_gene: TRBV9
j_gene: TRBJ2-7
d_gene: TRBD1
CDR3aa: CASSETGQGAYEQYF
CDR3nt: TGTGCCAGCAGCGAAACGGGACAGGGTGCCTACGAGCAGTACTTC

abundance: NA
v_gene: TRBV9
j_gene: TRBJ2-2
d_gene: TRBD1
CDR3aa: CASSVELQGVTGELFF
CDR3nt: TGTGCCAGCAGCGTAGAGCTGCAGGGGGTCACCGGGGAGCTGTTTTTT

abundance: few
v_gene: TRBV18
j_gene: TRBJ1-2
d_gene: TRBD1
CDR3aa: CASSPGRDRASYTF
CDR3nt: TGTGCCAGCTCACCAGGGCGGGACAGGGCGTCTTACACCTTC

abundance: NA
v_gene: TRBV5-1
j_gene: TRBJ2-7
d_gene: NA
CDR3aa: CASSPPGTVLYEQYF
CDR3nt: TGCGCCAGCAGCCCTCCCGGGACCGTGCTCTACGAGCAGTACTTC

abundance: few
v_gene: TRBV12-3/TRBV12-4
j_gene: TRBJ1-5
d_gene: NA
CDR3aa: CASSSLNREQPQHF
CDR3nt: TGTGCCAGCAGTTCGTTGAACAGGGAACAGCCCCAGCATTTT

abundance: NA
v_gene: TRBV20-1
j_gene: TRBJ2-5
d_gene: NA
CDR3aa: CSAVPERPYQETQYF
CDR3nt: TGCAGTGCTGTCCCGGAACGCCCGTACCAAGAGACCCAGTACTTC

abundance: NA
v_gene: TRBV28
j_gene: TRBJ2-1
d_gene: NA
CDR3aa: CASRPDRNEQFF
CDR3nt: TGTGCCAGCAGACCCGACAGAAATGAGCAGTTCTTC

abundance: NA
v_gene: TRBV3-1
j_gene: TRBJ2-1
d_gene: TRBD2
CDR3aa: CASSQVVSSGRALGNEQFF
CDR3nt: TGTGCCAGCAGCCAAGTAGTGTCTAGCGGGAGGGCCCTTGGGAATGAGCAGTTCTTC

abundance: NA
v_gene: TRBV9
j_gene: TRBJ1-1
d_gene: NA
CDR3aa: CASSVIGVYTEAFF
CDR3nt: TGTGCCAGCAGCGTAATAGGGGTGTACACTGAAGCTTTCTTT

abundance: many
v_gene: TRBV12-3/TRBV12-4
j_gene: TRBJ1-2
d_gene: TRBD1
CDR3aa: CASSSGQGNGYTF
CDR3nt: TGTGCCAGCAGCTCCGGACAGGGGAACGGCTACACCTTC

abundance: NA
v_gene: TRBV2
j_gene: TRBJ2-7
d_gene: NA
CDR3aa: CASTAVGSSYEQYF
CDR3nt: TGTGCCAGCACCGCGGTAGGGAGCTCCTACGAGCAGTACTTC

abundance: once
v_gene: TRBV6-5
j_gene: TRBJ1-1
d_gene: NA
CDR3aa: CASTRGGSEAFF
CDR3nt: TGTGCCAGCACCCGGGGGGGGTCTGAAGCTTTCTTT

abundance: few
v_gene: TRBV7-9
j_gene: TRBJ2-3
d_gene: NA
CDR3aa: CASSSHGDTQYF
CDR3nt: TGTGCCAGCAGCTCCCACGGGGATACGCAGTATTTT

abundance: few
v_gene: TRBV6-5
j_gene: TRBJ2-1
d_gene: TRBD2
CDR3aa: CASSSPAGVTGNEQFF
CDR3nt: TGTGCCAGCAGTTCACCAGCGGGGGTAACGGGAAATGAGCAGTTCTTC

abundance: NA
v_gene: TRBV7-8
j_gene: TRBJ1-1
d_gene: NA
CDR3aa: CASSLVGQGTTEAFF
CDR3nt: TGTGCCAGCAGCTTAGTTGGCCAGGGAACCACTGAAGCTTTCTTT

abundance: NA
v_gene: TRBV7-3
j_gene: TRBJ2-3
d_gene: NA
CDR3aa: CASSPSKGGKLTDTQYF
CDR3nt: TGTGCCAGCAGCCCCTCGAAGGGGGGGAAGCTCACAGATACGCAGTATTTT

abundance: NA
v_gene: TRBV5-1
j_gene: TRBJ2-7
d_gene: NA
CDR3aa: CASSLASQELYERYF
CDR3nt: TGCGCCAGCAGCTTGGCCTCACAGGAATTATACGAGCGGTACTTC

abundance: few
v_gene: TRBV5-1
j_gene: TRBJ2-3
d_gene: TRBD2
CDR3aa: CASNPGLAPTADTQYF
CDR3nt: TGCGCCAGCAACCCGGGACTAGCGCCTACCGCTGATACGCAGTATTTT